One TCR beta chain is described in this entry. The antigen it binds to is not known. The cohort consisted of more than 650 healthy bone marrow donors. At the time of sampling, all cohort members were nominally healthy, though unrecorded immune exposures were likely present. The donor tested CMV seropositive, placing the donor among the approximately 310 seropositive members of the cohort. Each donor provided a peripheral blood sample, and peripheral blood mononuclear cells were used for TCR beta sequencing. Genomic DNA was extracted from the blood cell samples with the Qiagen DNeasy Blood Extraction Kit. From a lookup of the germline V gene, CDR1 and CDR2 are SGDLS and YYNGEE. Trimming at the junction amounts to 0 bases on V and 7 bases on J, and the germline ends lie 14 bases apart. The CDR3 measures 15 amino acids from cysteine to phenylalanine. Here the CDR3 DNA is all that survives: 45 bases in frame from base 1.

This record comes from a study of cytomegalovirus exposure and HLA in healthy donors (dated by TCRdb to about 2017). Regarding the research as a whole: An earlier analysis of approximately 640 of the donors reported 250 to 300 Gb of sequence data and around 110 million unique TCR beta sequences from 150 million to 200 million T cells. Around 320 gigabases of sequencing data and approximately 93 million unique TCR sequences were included in an early release covering under 650 HLA-typed donors. Of the roughly 410 genotyped donors, roughly 76% were placed in the genetic ancestry cluster associated with self-reported Caucasian donors. The study was designed to test whether signatures of past pathogen exposure could be identified by cataloging public T cell receptors. The T cell repertoires of several hundred subjects were profiled by immunosequencing and related to cytomegalovirus serostatus. A separate validation cohort of roughly 130 different subjects was used in addition to the 666-subject first cohort. High-throughput TCR immunosequencing, statistical association of individual TCRs with disease status, and machine learning were combined to predict cytomegalovirus infection status. A later analysis re-analyzed previously published TCR beta repertoires from approximately 700 donors and added high-resolution HLA genotyping to study TCR occurrence patterns. Rather than drawing on any new phenotypic data, the later analysis identified candidate immune exposures from TCR beta sequences and the way those sequences occurred across donors. An earlier analysis of several hundred of the donors used high-throughput TCR beta sequencing to judge whether each TCR beta V gene segment behaved as functional or pseudogenic. Alongside the repertoire data, information on donor age, sex, ethnicity and CMV serostatus was compiled. A later genetic analysis used genome-wide SNP genotypes for about three fifths of the 666 donors, treating that subset as a discovery cohort. Every discovery cohort repertoire had been produced on one sequencing platform. HLA typing included class I and class II loci at four-digit resolution. Typing coverage varied by locus: roughly 620-630 donors for A, B, C, DRB1 and DQB1; around 560 for DQA1; more than 600 for DPA1; 400 to 480 for DPB1. Several DR-DQ haplotypes were handled as single units for association and clustering because linkage in the cohort was strong. Across 300 to 400 genotyped donors of the cohort, an average of about 200,000 unique TCR beta nucleotide sequences per donor were sequenced, and roughly 18% of those sequences were non-productive. The research as a whole found: In a later analysis, the rate of TCR association differed among HLA loci, with DRB1 alleles having the most associated TCRs and HLA-C alleles having the fewest. A later analysis found that most CMV-associated TCR beta chains appeared HLA-restricted, with HLA associations seemingly driven largely by CMV exposure. The classifier was reported to diagnose cytomegalovirus status with high specificity and sensitivity in both the original cohort and the validation cohort. A further reported finding was that TCR beta sequences accurately predicted the HLA-A and HLA-B alleles for most subjects in the first cohort. Across donors, most TCR sequences were observed very rarely, whereas some public TCRs were present in many individuals. Sequencing depth was assumed to be roughly uniform across donors in the presence/absence analyses, though that assumption may not hold. The authors suggested that the approach could potentially be extended to other disease states and immunological phenotypes. Three of the identified cytomegalovirus-associated TCR beta chains were confirmed in vitro to be specific for cytomegalovirus antigens. A later analysis associated about 16,000 TCR beta sequences with specific HLA alleles at a false discovery rate of 0.05. In a later analysis, several top co-occurrence clusters were reported to appear linked to parvovirus B19, influenza, CMV and Epstein-Barr virus. In this cohort, only TCR beta chains were sequenced, and detectable features were limited by the absence of alpha or paired-chain data. Because the 87-base-pair reads could not distinguish some IMGT-functional V segments, including TRBV6-2 and TRBV6-3, those segments were excluded. Linkage disequilibrium might explain the correlated functional status among segregating V segments, but an unknown experimental factor could not be excluded. Compared with equally common non-associated chains, HLA-associated TCR beta chains in a later analysis were more clonally expanded and had lower generation probabilities. In an earlier analysis of some 550 of the donors, most TCR beta V segments were observed in productive rearrangements about 90% or about 30% of the time, broadly matching IMGT annotations. In a later genetic analysis, a missense DCLRE1C variant was associated with V-gene and J-gene trimming of TCR beta chains, and the association was replicated in an independent cohort. A cluster of highly shared sequence variants was judged likely to be a technical artifact of the sequencing pipeline. For the cohort, immune exposure information was limited to CMV serostatus. The study listed approximately 150 TCR beta chains as associated with cytomegalovirus. Because HLA typing was missing for some donors at each locus, association tests included only the typed subset. Compared with the roughly 700-donor mean, donors in an Asian-associated ancestry cluster had fewer N-insertions in productive TCRs, according to a later genetic analysis. When HLA alleles, especially DR and DQ, strongly co-occurred, attributing TCR associations to individual alleles was difficult. The earlier analysis of nearly 600 of the donors excluded around 17 rarely observed V segments, including chromosome 9 orphons, because counts were too low.

The library was built by means of the immunoSEQ multiplex PCR assay. For the multiplex PCR, a mixture combining 60 forward primers for TCR Vbeta segments and 13 reverse primers for TCR Jbeta segments was used. A multiplex PCR assay on genomic DNA amplified the CDR3 region of rearranged TCR beta genes. The Illumina HiSeq System was used to sequence the amplified TCR beta libraries as 87-base-pair reads. As for the authors' bioinformatics: Across the 500 to 750 repertoires, a later analysis counted 78 million or so unique TCR beta chains, around 10 million of which were shared by at least two donors. Raw reads were error-corrected and collapsed into unique sequences with a nearest-neighbor algorithm that merged closely related sequences to remove PCR and sequencing errors. To assign V, D and J gene segments, CDR3 sequences were aligned to IMGT reference sequences. For a sequence to be retained, a match of at least six nucleotides was required to both a V gene segment and a J gene segment. A rearrangement was called productive if the CDR3 had no stop codons and remained in frame with V and J, and every other rearrangement was called non-productive. Following IMGT convention, CDR3 was defined as the stretch from the second conserved V-encoded cysteine to the conserved J-encoded phenylalanine. The earlier analysis of 450 to 750 of the donors excluded any sequence lacking an unambiguous match to a single V gene segment. An earlier analysis of under 750 of the donors called V segments functional above 56.7% productive rearrangements and segregating when the between-donor standard deviation exceeded 5%. To diagnose cytomegalovirus status from the catalog of TCR beta chain sequences, a statistical classification framework was built. A later analysis assigned V and J genes by comparing TCR nucleotide sequences with IMGT/GENE-DB human TR gene sequences. Using the TCRdist pipeline, a later analysis assigned CDR3 sequences along with most-parsimonious VDJ recombination scenarios. In a later analysis, each TCR beta chain was defined by its CDR3 amino acid sequence together with its V-gene family, and reads lacking a unique V-gene family were excluded. In a later analysis, several hundred highly shared, low-generation-probability nucleotide sequences were removed to address suspected cross-contamination and a sequencing artifact. For each public chain, a later analysis derived a clonal expansion index from normalized ranks of inferred template counts within each repertoire. In a later analysis, generation probabilities were computed with a VDJ recombination model fitted to out-of-frame rearrangements, and the resulting probabilities were checked against IGoR. Hypergeometric tests were used in a later analysis to score TCR-TCR, TCR-HLA and TCR-CMV co-occurrence, with a repertoire-size bias correction applied to the TCR pairs. To estimate false discovery rates, a later analysis permuted the HLA or CMV assignments 20 times. In a later analysis, co-occurring TCRs were grouped using DBSCAN, with TCRdist sequence similarity added in when clustering inside HLA-allele-positive subsets. For co-occurrence clustering, repertoires with fewer than 30,000 or more than 120,000 public chains were excluded, along with roughly five repertoires with anomalous nucleotide sharing. Held by TCRdb, this immuneACCESS table contains in-frame sequences only and omits some clones. Under half of the omission traces to an unresolved V gene where checked; the cause of the rest is unknown. V and J calls and clone size are given by that table; D and trimming were obtained from the DNA. The record for this sample contains 100,000 to 150,000 clones. The ten largest clonotypes hold about 1.5% of the sample.

The receptor's source is a woman between 35 and 50 years old in good health and CMV-seropositive. Specimen: PBMCs. The chain uses TRBV9 and TRBJ1-3; confidence is insufficient to name the D gene. The nucleotides read TGTGCCAGCAGCGTAGCTAGTAGAGACGCCAACACCATATATTTT. This gives the protein CASSVASRDANTIYF.